This T cell receptor beta chain was documented in a study of CD8+ T cells in alopecia areata. Sorting of CD4+ cells into CD25+CD127- cells (for a few patients) was performed. The study team obtained lesional scalp punch biopsies and peripheral blood from alopecia areata patients. Both CD4+ and CD8+ T cells were separated by sorting PBMCs. Extracted RNA was reverse transcribed, and the resulting cDNA served as sequencing template. TCRdb's table, derived via immunoSEQ multiplex PCR, lists solely in-frame clones and lacks some. Among several thousand clones listed, over 65% were seen once. Trimming removed 0 bases from V and 4 bases from J; junction bases left unmatched: 15. Germline-derived CDR1 and CDR2 are SEHNR and FQNEAQ (reference sequence). The CDR3 contains 19 residues. Overall study findings and caveats: Especially in alopecia totalis/universalis, lesional scalp showed greater clonality than normal scalp did. Possibly as an HLA-related effect, TCR sharing across patients appeared less clear than in mice.

Regarding this clone: Its target is not known.

Sequenced input: CD4+ Tregs sorted from blood. This receptor was obtained from a human donor with alopecia areata. The rearrangement joins TRBV7-9 to TRBJ1-2; 9 positions agree with TRBD1. The CDR3 loop reads CASSLALITGGEGFYGYTF. CDR3 DNA sequence: TGTGCCAGCAGCTTAGCGCTAATTACAGGGGGCGAGGGATTCTATGGCTACACCTTC.